The rows below give T cell receptor beta chains drawn from one sample of a study of cytomegalovirus exposure and HLA in healthy donors. Libraries were prepared by immunoSEQ multiplex PCR; TCRdb keeps only in-frame clonotypes and omits some of them. The sample lists some 140,000 clones, 82% occurring once. The source material was PBMCs. These receptors were obtained from a woman in her forties or fifties in good health and CMV-seropositive. The CDR3 runs from the conserved cysteine through the conserved F or W. The D gene is left open where the match is weak. Some rows mark clone size as missing; the rest say once, few, many or name a class of expanded clone.

J	size	D	V	CDR3	DNA
TRBJ2-1	-	TRBD1	TRBV2	CASQAPDQGDEQFF	TGTGCCAGCCAGGCCCCGGACCAGGGGGATGAGCAGTTCTTC
TRBJ1-1	-	-	TRBV18	CASSPGGMNTEAFF	TGTGCCAGCTCACCAGGGGGGATGAACACTGAAGCTTTCTTT
TRBJ1-5	-	TRBD1	TRBV19	CASSQLRQGGANQPQHF	TGTGCCAGTAGTCAACTGAGACAGGGTGGGGCGAATCAGCCCCAGCATTTT
TRBJ2-3	-	-	TRBV10-2	CASLGREADTQYF	TGCGCCAGCCTCGGCCGAGAGGCAGATACGCAGTATTTT
TRBJ2-3	once	-	TRBV5-4	CASSFGGLSGTDTQYF	TGTGCCAGCAGCTTTGGTGGGCTTAGCGGCACAGATACGCAGTATTTT
TRBJ1-5	-	-	TRBV7-2	CASSSRVYRSNQPQHF	TGTGCCAGCAGCTCCCGTGTTTACAGGAGCAATCAGCCCCAGCATTTT
TRBJ1-1	-	-	TRBV6-6	CASSYEAGNTEAFF	TGTGCCAGCAGTTACGAAGCGGGGAACACTGAAGCTTTCTTT
TRBJ1-3	-	TRBD1	TRBV19	CASRSDRVPGNTIYF	TGTGCCAGTAGATCGGACAGGGTGCCTGGAAACACCATATATTTT
TRBJ2-7	-	TRBD2	TRBV11-2	CASRDYSGGDHEQYF	TGTGCCAGCAGAGATTATAGCGGGGGGGATCACGAGCAGTACTTC
TRBJ2-1	-	TRBD2	TRBV28	CASVGGRLYNEQFF	TGTGCCAGCGTAGGCGGGAGACTCTACAATGAGCAGTTCTTC
TRBJ1-1	-	-	TRBV18	CASSPQVSSHPNTEAFF	TGTGCCAGCTCACCACAGGTTAGCTCACATCCGAACACTGAAGCTTTCTTT
TRBJ1-1	once	TRBD1	TRBV4-2	CASSQGLRTGRTEAFF	TGTGCCAGCAGCCAGGGCTTAAGGACAGGGAGGACTGAAGCTTTCTTT
TRBJ2-7	few	-	TRBV28	CASSLRVTYEQYF	TGTGCCAGCAGCTTGAGGGTAACCTACGAGCAGTACTTC
TRBJ2-6	-	-	TRBV5-4	CASSLGWASGANVLTF	TGTGCCAGCAGCTTGGGTTGGGCCTCTGGGGCCAACGTCCTGACTTTC
TRBJ2-5	-	-	TRBV29-1	CSVDGLTQETQYF	TGCAGCGTTGATGGACTAACACAAGAGACCCAGTACTTC
TRBJ1-4	-	TRBD1	TRBV28	CASSWDRGRGGKLFF	TGTGCCAGCAGCTGGGACAGGGGGCGAGGCGGAAAACTGTTTTTT
TRBJ2-5	-	-	TRBV7-2	CASSLATGRETQYF	TGTGCCAGCAGCTTAGCAACGGGGAGGGAGACCCAGTACTTC
TRBJ2-4	-	TRBD1	TRBV13	CASSQGTGSQNIQYF	TGTGCCAGCAGCCAGGGGACAGGTTCTCAAAACATTCAGTACTTC
TRBJ1-4	few	-	TRBV7-2	CASSLMGGSEKLFF	TGTGCCAGCAGCTTAATGGGGGGAAGTGAAAAACTGTTTTTT
TRBJ2-3	-	TRBD1	TRBV15	CATSTGQGVGDTQYF	TGTGCCACCAGCACGGGACAGGGGGTAGGAGATACGCAGTATTTT
TRBJ1-5	-	TRBD1	TRBV7-7	CASSPTDRGYTSNQPQHF	TGTGCTAGCAGCCCGACGGACAGGGGGTACACTAGCAATCAGCCCCAGCATTTT
TRBJ2-1	-	-	TRBV5-1	CASSRGPLGYNEQFF	TGCGCCAGCAGCCGAGGACCACTAGGATACAATGAGCAGTTCTTC
TRBJ2-1	-	TRBD1	TRBV7-6	CASSARDSNEQFF	TGTGCCAGCTCAGCTCGGGACAGCAATGAGCAGTTCTTC
TRBJ1-1	few	TRBD1	TRBV7-9	CASSLQPLGQTNTEAFF	TGTGCCAGCAGCTTACAGCCCCTGGGACAGACGAACACTGAAGCTTTCTTT
TRBJ1-1	-	-	TRBV12-2	CASRLWYSLEAFF	TGTGCAAGTCGCTTATGGTACAGCCTTGAAGCTTTCTTT